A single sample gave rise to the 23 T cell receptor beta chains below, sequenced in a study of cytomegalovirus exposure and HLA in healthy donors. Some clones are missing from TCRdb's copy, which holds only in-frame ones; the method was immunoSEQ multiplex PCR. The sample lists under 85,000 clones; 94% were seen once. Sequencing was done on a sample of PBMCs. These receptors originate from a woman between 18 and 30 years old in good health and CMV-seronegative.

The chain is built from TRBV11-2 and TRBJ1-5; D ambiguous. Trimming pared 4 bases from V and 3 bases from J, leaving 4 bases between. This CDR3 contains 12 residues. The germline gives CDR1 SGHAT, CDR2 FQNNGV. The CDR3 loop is CASSSNNQPQHF. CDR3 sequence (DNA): TGTGCCAGCAGCTCTAACAATCAGCCCCAGCATTTT.

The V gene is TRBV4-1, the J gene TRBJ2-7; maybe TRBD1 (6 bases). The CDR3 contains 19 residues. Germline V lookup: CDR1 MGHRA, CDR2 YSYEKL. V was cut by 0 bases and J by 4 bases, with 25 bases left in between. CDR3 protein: CASSQDGRTGTSWGYEQYF. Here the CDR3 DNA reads TGCGCCAGCAGCCAAGATGGTAGGACTGGGACATCCTGGGGTTACGAGCAGTACTTC.

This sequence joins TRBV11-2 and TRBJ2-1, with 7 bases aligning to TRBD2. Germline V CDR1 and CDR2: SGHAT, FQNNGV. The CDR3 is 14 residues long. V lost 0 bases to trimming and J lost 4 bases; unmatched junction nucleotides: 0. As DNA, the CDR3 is TGTGCCAGCAGCTTAGAGCGGGGGTACAATGAGCAGTTCTTC. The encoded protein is CASSLERGYNEQFF. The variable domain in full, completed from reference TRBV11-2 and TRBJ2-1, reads EAGVAQSPRYKIIEKRQSVAFWCNPISGHATLYWYQQILGQGPKLLIQFQNNGVVDDSQLPKDRFSAERLKGVDSTLKIQPAKLEDSAVYLCASSLERGYNEQFFGPGTRLTVL.

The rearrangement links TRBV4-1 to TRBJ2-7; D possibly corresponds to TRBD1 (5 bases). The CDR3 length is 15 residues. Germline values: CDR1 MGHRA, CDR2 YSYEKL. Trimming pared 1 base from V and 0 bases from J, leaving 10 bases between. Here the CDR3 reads CASSQVPGSSYEQYF. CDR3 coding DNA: TGCGCCAGCAGCCAAGTACCAGGGTCCTCCTACGAGCAGTACTTC.

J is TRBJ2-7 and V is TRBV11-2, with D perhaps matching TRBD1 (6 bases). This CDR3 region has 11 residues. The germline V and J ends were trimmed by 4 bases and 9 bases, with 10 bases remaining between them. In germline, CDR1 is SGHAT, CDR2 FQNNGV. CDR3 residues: CASSSQGVQYF. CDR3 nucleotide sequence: TGTGCCAGCAGCTCACAGGGTGTGCAGTACTTC.

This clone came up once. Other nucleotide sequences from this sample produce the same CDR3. The CDR3 DNA is TGTGCCAGCAGCTTCACAGCTAACACTGAAGCTTTCTTT. Translated: CASSFTANTEAFF. This chain joins TRBV7-9 and TRBJ1-1; D gene uncertain. V lost 3 bases and J 2 bases, leaving 7 bases between the germline ends. This CDR3 comprises 13 residues. Germline V gene sequence: CDR1 SEHNR, CDR2 FQNEAQ (reference sequence).

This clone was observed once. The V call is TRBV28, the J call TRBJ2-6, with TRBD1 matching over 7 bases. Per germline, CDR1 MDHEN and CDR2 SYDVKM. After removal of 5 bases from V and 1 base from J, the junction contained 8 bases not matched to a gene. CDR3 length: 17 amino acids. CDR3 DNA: TGTGCCAGCAGTCCGCCGACAGGGAAATCTGGGGCCAACGTCCTGACTTTC. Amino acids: CASSPPTGKSGANVLTF.

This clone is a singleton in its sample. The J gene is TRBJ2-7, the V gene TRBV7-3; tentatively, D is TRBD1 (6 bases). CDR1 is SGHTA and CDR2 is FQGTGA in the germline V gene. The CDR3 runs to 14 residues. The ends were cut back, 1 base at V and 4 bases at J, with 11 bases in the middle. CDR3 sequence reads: CASSLINREYEQYF. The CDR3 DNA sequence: TGTGCCAGCAGCTTAATTAACAGGGAATACGAGCAGTACTTC.

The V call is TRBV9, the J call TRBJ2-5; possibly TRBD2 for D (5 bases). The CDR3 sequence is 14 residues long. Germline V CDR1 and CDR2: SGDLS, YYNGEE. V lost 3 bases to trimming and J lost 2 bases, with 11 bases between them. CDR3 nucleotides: TGTGCCAGCAGCGAGAGGGCGGCACAAGAGACCCAGTACTTC. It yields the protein CASSERAAQETQYF.

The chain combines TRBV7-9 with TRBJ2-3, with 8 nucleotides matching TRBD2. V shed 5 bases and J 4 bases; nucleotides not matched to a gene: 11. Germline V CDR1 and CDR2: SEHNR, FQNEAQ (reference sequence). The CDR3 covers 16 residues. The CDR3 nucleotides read TGTGCCAGCAGCCCAAAAATAGCGGGATTGTCAGATACGCAGTATTTT. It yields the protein CASSPKIAGLSDTQYF.

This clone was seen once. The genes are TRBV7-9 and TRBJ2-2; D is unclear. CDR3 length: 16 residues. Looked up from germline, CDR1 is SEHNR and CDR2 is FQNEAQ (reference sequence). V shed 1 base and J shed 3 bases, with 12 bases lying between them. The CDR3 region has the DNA TGTGCCAGCAGCTTAGAGTCGCGATCGGACACCGGGGAGCTGTTTTTT. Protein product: CASSLESRSDTGELFF.

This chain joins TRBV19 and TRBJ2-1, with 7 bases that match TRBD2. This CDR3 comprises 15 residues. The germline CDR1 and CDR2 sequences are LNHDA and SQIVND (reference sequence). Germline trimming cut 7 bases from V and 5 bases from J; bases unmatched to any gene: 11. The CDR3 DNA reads TGTGCCAGTACCAAAATGGGGGGGATGCACAATGAGCAGTTCTTC. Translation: CASTKMGGMHNEQFF. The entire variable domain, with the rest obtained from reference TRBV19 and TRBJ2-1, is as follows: DGGITQSPKYLFRKEGQNVTLSCEQNLNHDAMYWYRQDPGQGLRLIYYSQIVNDFQKGDIAEGYSVSREKKESFPLTVTSAQKNPTAFYLCASTKMGGMHNEQFFGPGTRLTVL.

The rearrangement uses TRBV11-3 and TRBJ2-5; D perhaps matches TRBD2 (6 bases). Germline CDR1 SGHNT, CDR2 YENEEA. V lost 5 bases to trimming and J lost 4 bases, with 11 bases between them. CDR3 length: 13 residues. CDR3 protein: CASSISGGETQYF. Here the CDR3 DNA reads TGTGCCAGCAGCATTAGCGGAGGAGAGACCCAGTACTTC.

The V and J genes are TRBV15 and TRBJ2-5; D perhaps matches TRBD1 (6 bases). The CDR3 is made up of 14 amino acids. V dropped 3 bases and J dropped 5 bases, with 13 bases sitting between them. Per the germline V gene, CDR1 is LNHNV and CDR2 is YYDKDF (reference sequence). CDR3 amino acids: CATSSEGVGETQYF. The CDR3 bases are TGTGCCACCAGCAGCGAGGGGGTGGGGGAGACCCAGTACTTC.

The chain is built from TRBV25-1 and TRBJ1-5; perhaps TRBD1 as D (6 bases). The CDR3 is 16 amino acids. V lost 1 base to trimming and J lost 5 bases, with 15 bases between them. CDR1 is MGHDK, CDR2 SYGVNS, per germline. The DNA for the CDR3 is TGTGCCAGCAGTGAATGGAAGGGGGACGGGCATCAGCCCCAGCATTTT. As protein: CASSEWKGDGHQPQHF.

The CDR3: CASSYFPGTGRETQYF. The CDR3 region has the DNA TGTGCCAGCAGTTACTTCCCCGGGACAGGGAGGGAGACCCAGTACTTC. The chain is built from TRBV6-5 and TRBJ2-5; 9 bases map to TRBD1. The germline V gene has CDR1 MNHEY and CDR2 SVGAGI. V lost 1 base to trimming and J lost 5 bases; unmatched junction nucleotides: 8. The CDR3 consists of 16 residues.

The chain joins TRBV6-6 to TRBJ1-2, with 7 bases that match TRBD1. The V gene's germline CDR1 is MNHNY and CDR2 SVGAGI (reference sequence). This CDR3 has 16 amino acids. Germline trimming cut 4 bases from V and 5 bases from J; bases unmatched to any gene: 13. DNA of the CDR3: TGTGCCAGCAGTTCCCTGACTATGACAGGGTCTTATGGCTACACCTTC. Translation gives CASSSLTMTGSYGYTF.

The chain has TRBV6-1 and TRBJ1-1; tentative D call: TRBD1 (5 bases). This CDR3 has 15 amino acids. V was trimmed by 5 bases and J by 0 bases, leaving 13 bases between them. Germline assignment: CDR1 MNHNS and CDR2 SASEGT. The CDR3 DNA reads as TGTGCCAGCAGTCGCCCCGGGGGAGTGAACACTGAAGCTTTCTTT. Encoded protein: CASSRPGGVNTEAFF.

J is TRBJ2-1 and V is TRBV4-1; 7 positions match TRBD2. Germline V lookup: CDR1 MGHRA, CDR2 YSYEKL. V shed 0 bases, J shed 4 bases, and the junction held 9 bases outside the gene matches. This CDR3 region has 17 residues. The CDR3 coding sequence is TGCGCCAGCAGCCAAGACCTCTTTGCGGGAGCTTACAATGAGCAGTTCTTC. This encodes CASSQDLFAGAYNEQFF.

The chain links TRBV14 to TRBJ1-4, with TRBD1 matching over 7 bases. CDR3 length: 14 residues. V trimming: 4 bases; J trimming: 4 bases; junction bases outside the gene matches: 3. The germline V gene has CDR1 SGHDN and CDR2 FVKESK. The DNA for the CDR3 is TGTGCCAGCAGCCCGGGACAGATTAATGAAAAACTGTTTTTT. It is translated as CASSPGQINEKLFF.

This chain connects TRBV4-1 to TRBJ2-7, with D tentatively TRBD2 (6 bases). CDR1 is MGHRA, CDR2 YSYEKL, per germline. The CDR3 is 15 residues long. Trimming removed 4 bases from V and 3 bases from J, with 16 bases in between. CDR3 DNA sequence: TGCGCCAGCAGCCCCCTGGCGGGGTACTTCTACGAGCAGTACTTC. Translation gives CASSPLAGYFYEQYF.

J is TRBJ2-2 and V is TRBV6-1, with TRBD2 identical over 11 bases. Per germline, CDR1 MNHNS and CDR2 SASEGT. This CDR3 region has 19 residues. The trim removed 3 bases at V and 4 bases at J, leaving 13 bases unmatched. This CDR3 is CASSDSGLAVISVTGELFF. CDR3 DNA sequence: TGTGCCAGCAGTGATTCGGGACTAGCGGTTATCTCGGTCACCGGGGAGCTGTTTTTT.

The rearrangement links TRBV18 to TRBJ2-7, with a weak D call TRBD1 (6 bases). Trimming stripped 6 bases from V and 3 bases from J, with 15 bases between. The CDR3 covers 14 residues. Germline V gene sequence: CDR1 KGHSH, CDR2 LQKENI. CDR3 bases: TGTGCCAGCTCCGACAAGACAGGCGTCTACGAGCAGTACTTC. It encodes CASSDKTGVYEQYF. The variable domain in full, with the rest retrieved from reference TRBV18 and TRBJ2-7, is NAGVMQNPRHLVRRRGQEARLRCSPMKGHSHVYWYRQLPEEGLKFMVYLQKENIIDESGMPKERFSAEFPKEGPSILRIQQVVRGDSAAYFCASSDKTGVYEQYFGPGTRLTVT.